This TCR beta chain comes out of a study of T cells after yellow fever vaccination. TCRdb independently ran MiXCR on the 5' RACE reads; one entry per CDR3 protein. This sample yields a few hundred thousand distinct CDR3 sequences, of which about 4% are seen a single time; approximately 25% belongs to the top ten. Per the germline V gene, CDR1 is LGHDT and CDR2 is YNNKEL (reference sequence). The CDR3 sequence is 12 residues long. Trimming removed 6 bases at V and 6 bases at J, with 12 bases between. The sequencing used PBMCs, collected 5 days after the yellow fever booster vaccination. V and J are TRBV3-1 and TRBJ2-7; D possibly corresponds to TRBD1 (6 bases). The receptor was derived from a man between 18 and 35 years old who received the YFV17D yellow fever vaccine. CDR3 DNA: TGTGCCAGCAGTAACAGGGCTCCCGAGCAGTACTTC. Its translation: CASSNRAPEQYF.